These 31 T cell receptor beta chains originate from one sample sequenced in a study of T cell responses to AZD1222 COVID-19 vaccine. TCRdb keeps only in-frame clones here, not all; method: immunoSEQ multiplex PCR. Found here are roughly 120,000 clones, 70% to 90% of them singletons; the top ten hold 5% to 7%. Sequences were derived from peripheral blood, sampled on day 0 of AZD1222 vaccination. The receptors come from an adult in good health.

V and J are TRBV24-1 and TRBJ2-5, with D tentatively TRBD1 (5 bases). Trimming pared 9 bases from V and 2 bases from J, leaving 9 bases between. Germline V gene lookup returns CDR1 KGHDR and CDR2 SFDVKD. The CDR3 is 12 amino acids. The CDR3 sequence: CATQAGQETQYF. CDR3 sequence (DNA): TGTGCCACCCAAGCAGGGCAAGAGACCCAGTACTTC.

V gene TRBV6-1 combines with J gene TRBJ2-3, with 10 bases aligning to TRBD2. CDR3 size: 17 residues. The trim removed 4 bases at V and 5 bases at J, leaving 12 bases unmatched. The germline V gene encodes CDR1 MNHNS and CDR2 SASEGT. The CDR3 spells CASSAFRAGGPGDTQYF. For the CDR3, the DNA is TGTGCCAGCAGTGCTTTCCGAGCGGGGGGGCCCGGAGATACGCAGTATTTT.

The chain has TRBV19 and TRBJ2-7; 8 bases map to TRBD1. The CDR3 sequence is 14 residues long. The V gene end was trimmed by 5 bases and the J gene end by 6 bases; junction bases not matched to a gene: 9. CDR1 LNHDA and CDR2 SQIVND come from the germline V gene (reference sequence). The DNA for the CDR3 is TGTGCCAGTAGTGACGGACAGGGTTTTGGCGAGCAGTACTTC. This translates into CASSDGQGFGEQYF.

The chain combines TRBV27 with TRBJ2-3, with 8 positions matching TRBD2. The CDR3 has 15 amino acids. The germline V gene encodes CDR1 MNHEY and CDR2 SMNVEV (reference sequence). Trimming at V came to 6 bases and at J to 2 bases, leaving 7 bases not matched to a gene. The CDR3: CASRYSGVITDTQYF. In DNA, the CDR3 is TGTGCCAGCAGGTATAGCGGGGTGATCACAGATACGCAGTATTTT.

This clone occurred once. The chain joins TRBV19 to TRBJ1-5; 9 bases line up with TRBD1. This CDR3 contains 16 residues. The germline V gene encodes CDR1 LNHDA and CDR2 SQIVND (reference sequence). Trimming at V came to 6 bases and at J to 2 bases, leaving 8 bases not matched to a gene. This chain's CDR3 is CASSTWTGVGNQPQHF. The CDR3 region has the DNA TGTGCCAGTAGCACATGGACAGGGGTGGGCAATCAGCCCCAGCATTTT.

The rearrangement uses TRBV11-3 and TRBJ2-5; TRBD2 matches at 9 bases. This CDR3 has 15 residues. Germline V gene sequence: CDR1 SGHNT, CDR2 YENEEA. The V segment lost 3 bases and the J segment 5 bases; nucleotides outside the gene matches: 7. In nucleotides, the CDR3 is TGTGCCAGCAGCTTTCGCGGGGGGGCAGGGGAGACCCAGTACTTC. Encoded protein: CASSFRGGAGETQYF.

The chain employs TRBV14 and TRBJ1-6; 7 bases line up with TRBD1. V dropped 3 bases and J dropped 7; count of bases not matched to a gene: 18. The CDR3 length is 19 residues. Germline V gene lookup returns CDR1 SGHDN and CDR2 FVKESK. In DNA, the CDR3 is TGTGCCAGCAGCCAGATCAGGCATACAGGGGCGACCTCAAATTCACCCCTCCACTTT. Its translation: CASSQIRHTGATSNSPLHF.

V and J are TRBV28 and TRBJ2-3; a weak D match, TRBD1 (6 bases). Germline values: CDR1 MDHEN, CDR2 SYDVKM. Trimming removed 7 bases at V and 6 bases at J, with 23 bases between. This CDR3 has 16 amino acids. The CDR3 nucleotides are TGTGCCAGCACGAAAAGGATGAGCGAGGGGGACGATACGCAGTATTTT. Translation gives CASTKRMSEGDDTQYF. The full variable domain, rest sourced from reference TRBV28 and TRBJ2-3, is DVKVTQSSRYLVKRTGEKVFLECVQDMDHENMFWYRQDPGLGLRLIYFSYDVKMKEKGDIPEGYSVSREKKERFSLILESASTNQTSMYLCASTKRMSEGDDTQYFGPGTRLTVL.

This clone was seen only once. J is TRBJ1-2 and V is TRBV7-9; D gene unclear. The V end was cut by 5 bases, the J end by 0 bases, with 19 bases between. CDR3 length equals 17 residues. Looked up from germline, CDR1 is SEHNR and CDR2 is FQNEAQ (reference sequence). Written as DNA, the CDR3 is TGTGCCAGCAGCCCAGCCGCAGTGGCGCCGTCTAACTATGGCTACACCTTC. The encoded protein is CASSPAAVAPSNYGYTF.

The gene calls are TRBV11-3 and TRBJ2-7; D might be TRBD1 or TRBD2, each matching 5 bases. The CDR3 extends over 11 amino acids. CDR1 is SGHNT and CDR2 is YENEEA in the germline V gene. V lost 6 bases, J lost 2 bases, and 5 bases lay in between. For the CDR3, the DNA is TGTGCCAGCAGGGGACCCTACGAGCAGTACTTC. Protein sequence: CASRGPYEQYF. Full variable domain (rest looked up from reference TRBV11-3 and TRBJ2-7): EAGVVQSPRYKIIEKKQPVAFWCNPISGHNTLYWYLQNLGQGPELLIRYENEEAVDDSQLPKDRFSAERLKGVDSTLKIQPAELGDSAVYLCASRGPYEQYFGPGTRLTVT.

CDR3 bases: TGTGCCGCGGAATCCGAGACCTACGAGCAGTACTTC. Its protein product is CAAESETYEQYF. This chain uses TRBV28 with TRBJ2-7, with D uncertain. The CDR3 sequence is 12 residues long. Trimming removed 11 bases from V and 2 bases from J, with 13 bases in between. Germline CDR1 and CDR2: MDHEN and SYDVKM.

The V and J genes are TRBV6-1 and TRBJ1-5; D is undetermined. The CDR3 is 14 amino acids. The germline V gene has CDR1 MNHNS and CDR2 SASEGT. V gave up 0 bases and J gave up 3 bases, with 6 bases separating them. The CDR3 reads CASSEAGNNQPQHF. CDR3 in DNA: TGTGCCAGCAGTGAAGCTGGGAACAATCAGCCCCAGCATTTT.

V and J are TRBV24-1 and TRBJ1-2, with a tentative D call TRBD1 (5 bases). CDR3 length: 15 residues. Per the germline V gene, CDR1 is KGHDR and CDR2 is SFDVKD. V was clipped by 3 bases and J by 0 bases, with 10 bases between them. The CDR3, as DNA: TGTGCCACCAGTGATCCCTCGGGGGCTAACTATGGCTACACCTTC. Translating it yields CATSDPSGANYGYTF.

To note about this clone: Germline is not matched at one junction end, which may reflect a read error. This chain connects TRBV15 to TRBJ2-7; D is possibly TRBD2 (5 bases). In germline, CDR1 is LNHNV, CDR2 YYDKDF (reference sequence). The length of the CDR3 is 13 residues. The CDR3 protein is CATSRDVRQAGDF. CDR3 coding DNA: TGTGCCACCAGCAGAGATGTAAGGCAAGCCGGGGACTTC. Using reference TRBV15 and TRBJ2-7 for the parts outside the CDR3, the full variable domain is DAMVIQNPRYQVTQFGKPVTLSCSQTLNHNVMYWYQQKSSQAPKLLFHYYDKDFNNEADTPDNFQSRRPNTSFCFLDIRSPGLGDTAMYLCATSRDVRQAGDFGPGTRLTVT.

In this sample, this clone turned up once. The chain joins TRBV6-2 or TRBV6-3 to TRBJ2-7; 10 nucleotides line up with TRBD1. V lost 1 base and J lost 5; bases outside the gene matches: 8. Germline loops: CDR1 MNHEY, CDR2 SVGEGT. The CDR3 is 16 amino acids. The CDR3 loop is CASSYFTGTGEDEQYF. For the CDR3, the DNA is TGTGCCAGCAGTTACTTCACTGGGACAGGGGAAGACGAGCAGTACTTC.

The chain has TRBV19 and TRBJ2-5; 10 positions match TRBD1. Trimming at V came to 5 bases and at J to 1 base, leaving 7 bases not matched to a gene. The CDR3 spans 16 residues. Germline V gives CDR1 LNHDA, CDR2 SQIVND (reference sequence). CDR3: CASSARQGASQETQYF. CDR3 DNA sequence: TGTGCCAGTAGTGCCAGACAGGGGGCCTCCCAAGAGACCCAGTACTTC.

For the CDR3, the DNA is TGTGCCAGCAGTTCCAGGGAGGGCGAGCAGTACTTC. It yields the protein CASSSREGEQYF. The chain employs TRBV27 and TRBJ2-7, with TRBD2 identical over 7 bases. The V segment lost 4 bases and the J segment 6 bases; nucleotides outside the gene matches: 3. CDR1 MNHEY and CDR2 SMNVEV come from the germline V gene (reference sequence). The CDR3 covers 12 residues.

The chain has TRBV5-1 and TRBJ2-7; D may be TRBD1 (8 bases). Looked up from germline, CDR1 is SGHRS and CDR2 is YFSETQ. Trimming removed 1 base at V and 2 bases at J, with 31 bases between. The CDR3 consists of 21 residues. Here the CDR3 reads CASSLFGQGLSFGFVTYEQYF. CDR3 sequence (DNA): TGCGCCAGCAGCTTGTTTGGACAGGGACTATCGTTCGGGTTCGTCACCTACGAGCAGTACTTC.

The V gene is TRBV12-5, the J gene TRBJ2-1; 11 positions match TRBD1. This CDR3 is 19 amino acids long. The trim removed 4 bases at V and 4 bases at J, leaving 15 bases unmatched. CDR1 and CDR2 from the germline V gene are LGHNT and FRNRAP. DNA for the CDR3: TGTGCTAGTGGTTCTAGGTGGGGACAGGGGGGAGATTTGTACAATGAGCAGTTCTTC. Translation gives CASGSRWGQGGDLYNEQFF.

The chain has TRBV7-2 and TRBJ2-3; the match to TRBD2 covers 8 bases. Unmatched junction bases numbered 16, after V lost 5 bases and J lost 6 bases. Looked up from germline, CDR1 is SGHTA and CDR2 is FQGNSA. The length of the CDR3 is 17 residues. The CDR3 here is CASSRGGGGGPRDTQYF. The CDR3 region has the DNA TGTGCCAGCAGCCGGGGTGGTGGCGGGGGGCCGAGGGATACGCAGTATTTT.

This chain joins TRBV7-2 and TRBJ1-5; D ambiguous. Trimming removed 5 bases from V and 5 bases from J, with 10 bases in between. Germline CDR1 reads SGHTA; CDR2 reads FQGNSA. The CDR3 runs to 13 residues. This CDR3 is CASSIWTDQPQHF. CDR3 nucleotide sequence: TGTGCCAGCAGCATTTGGACGGATCAGCCCCAGCATTTT. Full variable domain (rest looked up from reference TRBV7-2 and TRBJ1-5): GAGVSQSPSNKVTEKGKDVELRCDPISGHTALYWYRQSLGQGLEFLIYFQGNSAPDKSGLPSDRFSAERTGGSVSTLTIQRTQQEDSAVYLCASSIWTDQPQHFGDGTRLSIL.

This clone came up many times. The chain employs TRBV13 and TRBJ2-7; 11 bases map to TRBD2. Germline-derived CDR1 and CDR2 are PRHDT and FYEKMQ (reference sequence). The CDR3 has 16 amino acids. Germline trimming cut 6 bases from V and 0 bases from J; bases unmatched to any gene: 7. The chain's CDR3 is CASSPSGGLSSYEQYF. CDR3 sequence (DNA): TGTGCCAGCAGTCCTAGCGGGGGGTTGAGCTCCTACGAGCAGTACTTC.

This chain links TRBV3-1 (or the pseudogene TRBV3-2) with TRBJ1-2; D call uncertain. V was cut by 7 bases and J by 0 bases, with 12 bases left in between. This CDR3 has 14 residues. The germline CDR1 and CDR2 sequences are LGHDT and YNNKEL (reference sequence). The CDR3 sequence: CASNIGLANYGYTF. The CDR3 bases are TGTGCCAGCAACATAGGGTTAGCTAACTATGGCTACACCTTC.

The rearrangement links TRBV3-1 (or the pseudogene TRBV3-2) to TRBJ2-2; D possibly corresponds to TRBD2 (6 bases). Trimming stripped 4 bases from V and 2 bases from J, with 17 bases between. This CDR3 is 17 amino acids long. Germline lookup yields CDR1 LGHDT and CDR2 YNNKEL (reference sequence). CDR3 in amino acids: CASSPRVGGDNTGELFF. The CDR3 coding sequence is TGTGCCAGCAGCCCCCGGGTAGGAGGGGATAACACCGGGGAGCTGTTTTTT.

The gene calls are TRBV4-3 and TRBJ1-2; 7 positions agree with TRBD1. This CDR3 comprises 14 residues. J gave up 8 bases and V 2 bases, and 8 bases lay outside the gene matches. The germline gives CDR1 LGHNA, CDR2 YSLEER. The CDR3 sequence is CASSQPGQLGGYTF. The CDR3 nucleotides read TGCGCCAGCAGCCAACCGGGACAGCTAGGCGGCTACACCTTC.

This clone was seen only once. The rearrangement uses TRBV7-9 and TRBJ2-3; 9 positions agree with TRBD2. Per the germline V gene, CDR1 is SEHNR and CDR2 is FQNEAQ (reference sequence). The V gene end was trimmed by 2 bases and the J gene end by 5 bases; junction bases not matched to a gene: 2. The CDR3 runs to 14 residues. The CDR3 coding sequence is TGTGCCAGCAGCTTAAGACTAGCGGTAGATACGCAGTATTTT. Translation gives CASSLRLAVDTQYF.

The rearrangement joins TRBV9 to TRBJ2-3; 8 nucleotides agree with TRBD1. Looked up from germline, CDR1 is SGDLS and CDR2 is YYNGEE. The V segment lost 0 bases and the J segment 5 bases; nucleotides outside the gene matches: 8. This CDR3 has 16 residues. CDR3 nucleotides: TGTGCCAGCAGCGTAGCTCCCCAGGGGGCAAAAGATACGCAGTATTTT. It codes for CASSVAPQGAKDTQYF. Complete variable domain (other parts from reference TRBV9 and TRBJ2-3): DSGVTQTPKHLITATGQRVTLRCSPRSGDLSVYWYQQSLDQGLQFLIQYYNGEERAKGNILERFSAQQFPDLHSELNLSSLELGDSALYFCASSVAPQGAKDTQYFGPGTRLTVL.

The chain has TRBV2 and TRBJ2-3; D is ambiguous. The germline CDR1 and CDR2 sequences are SNHLY and FYNNEI. This CDR3 is built from 14 residues. Trimming removed 4 bases at V and 0 bases at J, with 8 bases between. CDR3 DNA: TGTGCCAGCAGTGTCGGATCTAGCACAGATACGCAGTATTTT. Amino acid sequence: CASSVGSSTDTQYF.

The rearrangement links TRBV7-8 to TRBJ2-2; D gene uncertain. The CDR3 loop spans 13 amino acids. V lost 3 bases to trimming and J lost 3 bases, with 5 bases between them. Germline CDR1 reads SGHVS; CDR2 reads FQNEAQ. The CDR3 reads CASSFRDTGELFF. The CDR3 DNA sequence: TGTGCCAGCAGCTTTCGGGACACCGGGGAGCTGTTTTTT.

This rearrangement joins TRBV19 to TRBJ1-2; D is unclear. Between the trimmed V and J ends, which lost 3 bases and 0 bases, there was a span of 14 bases. This CDR3 contains 16 residues. Germline CDR1 is LNHDA and CDR2 is SQIVND (reference sequence). CDR3 region: CASSILTRSSNYGYTF. CDR3 nucleotide sequence: TGTGCCAGTAGTATCCTCACAAGAAGTTCTAACTATGGCTACACCTTC.

The V call is TRBV13, the J call TRBJ2-1, with a possible D match to TRBD2 (5 bases). Germline lookup yields CDR1 PRHDT and CDR2 FYEKMQ (reference sequence). CDR3 length: 14 residues. V was pared by 8 bases and J by 4 bases, with 15 bases between. The DNA for the CDR3 is TGTGCCAGCGGTTTAGTGGGGAGATACAATGAGCAGTTCTTC. It yields the protein CASGLVGRYNEQFF. Filled out from reference TRBV13 and TRBJ2-1, the complete variable domain reads AAGVIQSPRHLIKEKRETATLKCYPIPRHDTVYWYQQGPGQDPQFLISFYEKMQSDKGSIPDRFSAQQFSDYHSELNMSSLELGDSALYFCASGLVGRYNEQFFGPGTRLTVL.